One and the same sample provided the 10 T cell receptor beta chains below, sequenced in a study of T cells in Graves' hyperthyroidism and ophthalmopathy. TCR beta CDR3 region amplification was performed from RNA transcripts. HTBI primers drove first-round RT-PCR of the TCR CDR3. One entry per CDR3 protein results from TCRdb running MiXCR on the multiplex PCR reads. The sample consists of roughly 330,000 distinct CDR3 sequences, roughly 15% of them appearing once. The source material was blood. All receptors derive from a man aged 25-45 years with Graves' hyperthyroidism.

In this sample, this clonotype turned up many times. The chain carries TRBV27 and TRBJ2-7; no clear D. CDR3 length equals 13 residues. The germline V and J ends were trimmed by 6 bases and 2 bases, with 11 bases remaining between them. CDR1 is MNHEY and CDR2 is SMNVEV in the germline V gene (reference sequence). CDR3 residues: CASRGEYPYEQYF. CDR3 coding DNA: TGTGCCAGCAGAGGTGAATACCCCTACGAGCAGTACTTC.

A note on this clonotype: A much larger clone lies one base from this, so it may be a read error. The missing conserved phenylalanine or tryptophan at the end of this CDR3 makes a read error likely. V gene TRBV20-1 combines with J gene TRBJ1-2; no clear D gene. Germline assignment: CDR1 DFQATT and CDR2 SNEGSKA (reference sequence). The V end was cut by 5 bases, the J end by 4 bases, with 8 bases between. This CDR3 has 11 amino acids. The CDR3 sequence is CSAPKLYGYTL. CDR3 nucleotide sequence: TGCAGTGCTCCAAAACTCTATGGCTACACCCTC.

There are many counts of this clonotype. The chain recombines TRBV4-1 with TRBJ2-1; a weak D match, TRBD1 (5 bases). The CDR3 is made up of 14 amino acids. V was pared by 2 bases and J by 8 bases, with 13 bases between. Germline V gene sequence: CDR1 MGHRA, CDR2 YSYEKL. The CDR3 DNA reads TGCGCCAGCAGCCAAAATGAAGACAGCCATGAGCAGTTCTTC. This translates into CASSQNEDSHEQFF.

This clonotype was counted ten times or more. V usage is TRBV20-1 and J usage is TRBJ2-1; D unresolved. The CDR3 extends over 12 amino acids. Germline CDR1 is DFQATT and CDR2 is SNEGSKA (reference sequence). V was cut by 1 base and J by 6 bases, with 7 bases left in between. CDR3 nucleotide sequence: TGCAGTGCTAGAGTCCAAGCCAATGAGCAGTTCTTC. Amino acid sequence: CSARVQANEQFF.

This clonotype was seen many times. This CDR3 is CASSFSTRFPGAYEQYF. The DNA of the CDR3 is TGTGCCAGCAGTTTTTCGACTCGTTTCCCCGGGGCCTACGAGCAGTACTTC. The chain recombines TRBV27 with TRBJ2-7; D perhaps matches TRBD2 (5 bases). Looked up from germline, CDR1 is MNHEY and CDR2 is SMNVEV (reference sequence). The CDR3 spans 17 residues. The ends were cut back, 3 bases at V and 2 bases at J, with 20 bases in the middle.

The V gene is TRBV2, the J gene TRBJ2-2; 10 nucleotides match TRBD1. Unmatched junction bases numbered 7, after V lost 5 bases and J lost 4 bases. The CDR3 loop spans 16 amino acids. CDR1 and CDR2 from the germline V gene are SNHLY and FYNNEI. The CDR3 DNA reads TGTGCCAGCAGTACTGACAGGGGGCTCGTCACCGGGGAGCTGTTTTTT. The encoded protein is CASSTDRGLVTGELFF. The full variable domain, its missing parts supplied by reference TRBV2 and TRBJ2-2, is EPEVTQTPSHQVTQMGQEVILRCVPISNHLYFYWYRQILGQKVEFLVSFYNNEISEKSEIFDDQFSVERPDGSNFTLKIRSTKLEDSAMYFCASSTDRGLVTGELFFGEGSRLTVL.

This clonotype was seen repeatedly, ten times or more. The rearrangement links TRBV24-1 to TRBJ2-1, with a tentative D call TRBD2 (6 bases). V was shortened by 9 bases and J by 5 bases, with 19 bases between the two germline ends. Germline V gene data show CDR1 as KGHDR and CDR2 as SFDVKD. This CDR3 is 15 amino acids long. CDR3 bases: TGTGCCACCCAGCGACCGGGAGCACCCAACAATGAGCAGTTCTTC. It translates to CATQRPGAPNNEQFF.

This clonotype was recorded a few times. This chain connects TRBV2 to TRBJ2-3; 9 nucleotides agree with TRBD1. The germline CDR1 and CDR2 sequences are SNHLY and FYNNEI. This CDR3 has 14 amino acids. The J segment lost 4 bases and the V segment lost 9 bases, leaving 8 bases of the junction unmatched. CDR3 nucleotides: TGTGCCAGTGCCGGGACAGGGAGCGCAGATACGCAGTATTTT. Residues: CASAGTGSADTQYF.

The chain joins TRBV4-1 to TRBJ2-1, with 7 bases fitting TRBD2. The junction had 4 bases not matched to a gene; V was cut back by 5 bases and J by 6 bases. CDR3 length: 13 residues. From germline, CDR1 is MGHRA and CDR2 YSYEKL. CDR3 sequence: CASSGRAGNEQFF. The CDR3 DNA sequence: TGCGCCAGCAGCGGGAGGGCCGGCAATGAGCAGTTCTTC.

The chain couples TRBV24-1 to TRBJ2-1; 10 bases map to TRBD1. This CDR3 is built from 16 residues. V was pared by 4 bases and J by 8 bases, with 10 bases of the junction left unmatched. Germline CDR1 KGHDR, CDR2 SFDVKD. The chain's CDR3 is CATSDPTTGGRDEQFF. CDR3 nucleotides: TGTGCCACCAGTGACCCCACGACAGGGGGCAGGGATGAGCAGTTCTTC.